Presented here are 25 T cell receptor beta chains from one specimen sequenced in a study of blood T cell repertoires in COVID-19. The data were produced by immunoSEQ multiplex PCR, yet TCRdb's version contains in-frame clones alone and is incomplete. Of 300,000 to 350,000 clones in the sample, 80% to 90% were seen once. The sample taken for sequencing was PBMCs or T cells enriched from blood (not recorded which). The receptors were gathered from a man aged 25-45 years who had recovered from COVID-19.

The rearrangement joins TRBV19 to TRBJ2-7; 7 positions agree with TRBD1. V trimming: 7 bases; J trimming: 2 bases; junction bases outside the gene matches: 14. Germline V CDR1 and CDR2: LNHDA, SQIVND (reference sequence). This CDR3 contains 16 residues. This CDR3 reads CASTQGVGQGAYEQYF. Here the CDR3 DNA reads TGTGCCAGTACACAGGGAGTGGGGCAGGGGGCCTACGAGCAGTACTTC.

Written as DNA, the CDR3 is TGTGCCAGCAGTCTCAGCGGGGTAGGAACCGGGGAGCTGTTTTTT. It specifies CASSLSGVGTGELFF. The V and J genes are TRBV7-3 and TRBJ2-2, with 7 bases that match TRBD2. The CDR3 spans 15 residues. V shed 6 bases and J 5 bases; nucleotides not matched to a gene: 9. Germline CDR1 reads SGHTA; CDR2 reads FQGTGA.

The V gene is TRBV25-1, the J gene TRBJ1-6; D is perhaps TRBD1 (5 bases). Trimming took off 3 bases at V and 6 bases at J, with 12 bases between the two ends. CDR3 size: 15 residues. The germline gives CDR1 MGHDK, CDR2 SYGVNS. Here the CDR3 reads CASSEGGGFNSPLHF. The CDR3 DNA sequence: TGTGCCAGCAGTGAGGGGGGGGGATTTAATTCACCCCTCCACTTT.

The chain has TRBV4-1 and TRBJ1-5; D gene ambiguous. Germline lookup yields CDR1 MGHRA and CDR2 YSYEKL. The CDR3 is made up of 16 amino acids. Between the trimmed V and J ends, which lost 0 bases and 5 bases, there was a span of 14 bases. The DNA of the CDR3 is TGCGCCAGCAGCCAAGATTTGAGTATGCTACATCAGCCCCAGCATTTT. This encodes CASSQDLSMLHQPQHF.

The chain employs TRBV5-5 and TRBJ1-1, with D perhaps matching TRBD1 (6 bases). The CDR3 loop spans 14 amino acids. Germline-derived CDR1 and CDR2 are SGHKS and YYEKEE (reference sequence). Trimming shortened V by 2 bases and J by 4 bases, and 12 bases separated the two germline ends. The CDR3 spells CASSFDRKLTEAFF. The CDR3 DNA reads TGTGCCAGCAGCTTCGACAGGAAACTCACTGAAGCTTTCTTT.

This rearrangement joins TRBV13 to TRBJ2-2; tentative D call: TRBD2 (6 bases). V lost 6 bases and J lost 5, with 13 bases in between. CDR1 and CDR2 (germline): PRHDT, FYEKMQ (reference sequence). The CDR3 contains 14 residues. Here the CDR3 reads CASRSGLLTGELFF. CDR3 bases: TGTGCCAGCAGATCGGGACTCTTGACCGGGGAGCTGTTTTTT.

This CDR3 is CASSLTSGVETQYF. The CDR3 nucleotides read TGTGCCAGCAGTTTAACTAGCGGGGTAGAGACCCAGTACTTC. The chain uses TRBV6-6 and TRBJ2-5; the match to TRBD2 covers 10 bases. Germline values: CDR1 MNHNY, CDR2 SVGAGI (reference sequence). The CDR3 is 14 residues long. The trim removed 4 bases at V and 4 bases at J, leaving 3 bases unmatched.

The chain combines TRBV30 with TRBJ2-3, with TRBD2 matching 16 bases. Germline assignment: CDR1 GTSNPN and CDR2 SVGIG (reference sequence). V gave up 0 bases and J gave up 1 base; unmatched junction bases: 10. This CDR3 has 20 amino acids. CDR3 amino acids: CAWSVPPGLAGGPGTDTQYF. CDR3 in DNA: TGTGCCTGGAGTGTACCCCCGGGACTAGCGGGGGGGCCGGGCACAGATACGCAGTATTTT.

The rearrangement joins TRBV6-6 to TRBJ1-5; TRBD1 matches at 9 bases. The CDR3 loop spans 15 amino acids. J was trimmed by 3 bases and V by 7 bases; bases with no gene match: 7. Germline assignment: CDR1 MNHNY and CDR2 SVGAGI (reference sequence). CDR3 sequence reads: CASNSGTGNNQPQHF. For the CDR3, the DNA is TGTGCCAGCAACTCCGGGACAGGGAACAATCAGCCCCAGCATTTT.

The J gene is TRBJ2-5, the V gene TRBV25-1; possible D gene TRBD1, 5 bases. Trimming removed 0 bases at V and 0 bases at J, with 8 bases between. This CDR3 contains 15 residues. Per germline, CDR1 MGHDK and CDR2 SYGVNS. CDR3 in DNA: TGTGCCAGCAGTGAATATAGGACAAACCAAGAGACCCAGTACTTC. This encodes CASSEYRTNQETQYF.

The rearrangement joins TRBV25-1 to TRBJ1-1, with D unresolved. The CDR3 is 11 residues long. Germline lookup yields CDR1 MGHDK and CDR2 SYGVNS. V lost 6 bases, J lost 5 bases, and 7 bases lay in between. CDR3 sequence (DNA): TGTGCCAGCAGCCGAGGGACTGAAGCTTTCTTT. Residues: CASSRGTEAFF.

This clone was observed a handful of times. CDR3 nucleotide sequence: TGTGCCAGCAGTTTAGGGAGGGTTGGGGCTTTCTTT. Protein: CASSLGRVGAFF. The rearrangement uses TRBV28 and TRBJ1-1, with D uncertain. V was clipped by 2 bases and J by 11 bases, with 12 bases between them. The CDR3 has 12 amino acids. Germline CDR1 reads MDHEN; CDR2 reads SYDVKM.

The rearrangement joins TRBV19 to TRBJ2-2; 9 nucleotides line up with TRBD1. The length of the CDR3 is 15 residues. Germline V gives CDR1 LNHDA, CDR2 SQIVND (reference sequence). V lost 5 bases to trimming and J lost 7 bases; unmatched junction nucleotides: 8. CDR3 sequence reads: CASSPAGQGGGELFF. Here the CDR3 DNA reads TGTGCCAGTAGTCCGGCGGGACAGGGCGGCGGGGAGCTGTTTTTT.

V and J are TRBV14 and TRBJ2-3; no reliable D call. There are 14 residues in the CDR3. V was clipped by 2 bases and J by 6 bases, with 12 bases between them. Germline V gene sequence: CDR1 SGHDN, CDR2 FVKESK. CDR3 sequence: CASSQKATGDTQYF. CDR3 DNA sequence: TGTGCCAGCAGCCAAAAAGCTACCGGGGATACGCAGTATTTT.

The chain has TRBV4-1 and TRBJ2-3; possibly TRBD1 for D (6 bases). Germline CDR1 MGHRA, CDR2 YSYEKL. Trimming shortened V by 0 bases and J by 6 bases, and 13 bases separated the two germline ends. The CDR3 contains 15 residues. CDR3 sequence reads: CASSQDQGQSDTQYF. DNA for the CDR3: TGCGCCAGCAGCCAAGACCAGGGGCAGTCGGATACGCAGTATTTT.

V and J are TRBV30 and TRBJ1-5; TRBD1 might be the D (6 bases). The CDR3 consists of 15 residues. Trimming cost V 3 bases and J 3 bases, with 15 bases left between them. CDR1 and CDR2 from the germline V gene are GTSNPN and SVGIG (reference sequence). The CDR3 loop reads CAWRRGTLPNQPQHF. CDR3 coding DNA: TGTGCCTGGAGACGAGGGACACTTCCCAATCAGCCCCAGCATTTT.

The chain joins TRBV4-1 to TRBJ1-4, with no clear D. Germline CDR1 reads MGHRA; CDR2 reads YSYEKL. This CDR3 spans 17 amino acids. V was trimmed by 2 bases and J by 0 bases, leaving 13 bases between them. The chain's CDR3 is CASSQSPTFSTNEKLFF. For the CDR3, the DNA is TGCGCCAGCAGCCAATCCCCAACTTTTTCAACTAATGAAAAACTGTTTTTT.

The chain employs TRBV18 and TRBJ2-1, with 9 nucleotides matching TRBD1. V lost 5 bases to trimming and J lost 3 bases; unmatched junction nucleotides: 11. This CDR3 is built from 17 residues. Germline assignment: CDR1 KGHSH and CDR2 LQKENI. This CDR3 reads CASSAALGQGGYNEQFF. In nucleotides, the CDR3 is TGTGCCAGCTCAGCTGCTTTGGGACAGGGAGGCTACAATGAGCAGTTCTTC.

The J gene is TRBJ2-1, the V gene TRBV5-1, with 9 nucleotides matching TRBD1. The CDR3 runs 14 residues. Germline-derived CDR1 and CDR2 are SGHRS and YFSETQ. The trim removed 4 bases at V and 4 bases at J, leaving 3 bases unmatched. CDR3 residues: CASSQGQGYNEQFF. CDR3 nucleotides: TGCGCCAGCAGCCAAGGACAGGGGTACAATGAGCAGTTCTTC.

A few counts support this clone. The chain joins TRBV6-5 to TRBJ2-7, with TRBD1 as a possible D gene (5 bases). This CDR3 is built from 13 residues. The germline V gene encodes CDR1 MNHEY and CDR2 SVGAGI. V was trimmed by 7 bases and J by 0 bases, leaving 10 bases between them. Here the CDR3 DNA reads TGTGCCAGCAACCCTACAGGCTCCTACGAGCAGTACTTC. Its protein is CASNPTGSYEQYF.

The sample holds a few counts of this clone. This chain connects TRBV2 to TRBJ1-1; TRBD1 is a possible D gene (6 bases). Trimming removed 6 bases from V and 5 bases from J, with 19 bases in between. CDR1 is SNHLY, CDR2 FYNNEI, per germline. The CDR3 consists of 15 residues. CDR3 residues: CASRARLGGGTEAFF. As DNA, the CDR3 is TGTGCCAGCAGGGCACGGTTAGGGGGTGGAACTGAAGCTTTCTTT. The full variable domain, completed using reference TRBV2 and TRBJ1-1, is EPEVTQTPSHQVTQMGQEVILRCVPISNHLYFYWYRQILGQKVEFLVSFYNNEISEKSEIFDDQFSVERPDGSNFTLKIRSTKLEDSAMYFCASRARLGGGTEAFFGQGTRLTVV.

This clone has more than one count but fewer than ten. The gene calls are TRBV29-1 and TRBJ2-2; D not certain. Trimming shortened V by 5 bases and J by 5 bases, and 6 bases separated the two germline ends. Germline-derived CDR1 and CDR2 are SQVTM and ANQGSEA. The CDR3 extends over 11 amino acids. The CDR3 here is CSVFSTGELFF. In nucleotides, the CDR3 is TGCAGCGTTTTCTCGACCGGGGAGCTGTTTTTT.

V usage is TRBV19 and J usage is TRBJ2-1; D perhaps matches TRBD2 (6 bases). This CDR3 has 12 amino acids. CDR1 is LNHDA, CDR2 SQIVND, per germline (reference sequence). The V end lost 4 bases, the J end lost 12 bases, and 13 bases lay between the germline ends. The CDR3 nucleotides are TGTGCCAGTAGTACCGTCCCCGGGGGGCAGTTCTTC. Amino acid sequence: CASSTVPGGQFF. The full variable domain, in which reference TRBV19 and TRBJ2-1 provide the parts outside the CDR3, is DGGITQSPKYLFRKEGQNVTLSCEQNLNHDAMYWYRQDPGQGLRLIYYSQIVNDFQKGDIAEGYSVSREKKESFPLTVTSAQKNPTAFYLCASSTVPGGQFFGPGTRLTVL.

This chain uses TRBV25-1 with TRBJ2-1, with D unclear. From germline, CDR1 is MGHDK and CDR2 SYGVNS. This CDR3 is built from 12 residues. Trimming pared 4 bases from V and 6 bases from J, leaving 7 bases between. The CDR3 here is CASSVGTNEQFF. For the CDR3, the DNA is TGTGCCAGCAGTGTCGGTACCAATGAGCAGTTCTTC.

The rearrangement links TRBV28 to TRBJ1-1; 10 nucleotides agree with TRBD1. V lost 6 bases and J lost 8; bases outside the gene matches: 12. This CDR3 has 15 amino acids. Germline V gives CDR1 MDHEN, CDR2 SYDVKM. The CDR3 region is CASSLFGQGGREAFF. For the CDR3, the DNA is TGTGCCAGCAGCCTTTTCGGACAGGGGGGCCGCGAAGCTTTCTTT.